This T cell receptor beta chain was retrieved from a study of CD8+ T cells in alopecia areata. About the study: Treated patients received oral tofacitinib, 5 to 10 mg twice daily. Findings and limits, study-wide: Numerous expanded lesional clones remained in scalp and blood during tofacitinib. Resident alphabeta T-cell populations of normal skin are likewise subject to sequencing in scalp samples. Tofacitinib significantly brought down scalp clonality and expanded CD8+ clones among top 100.

This CDR3 is built from 13 residues. The ends were cut back, 0 bases at V and 7 bases at J, with 8 bases in the middle. Germline CDR1 is SGDLS and CDR2 is YYNGEE. Once RNA had been extracted, it was reverse transcribed into cDNA to act as the sequencing template. Clones were read by immunoSEQ multiplex PCR, and TCRdb kept only the in-frame ones, dropping some. The data hold some 99,000 clones, with more than 55% observed a single time. Treatment of the sample: oral pan-JAK inhibitor, 5-10 mg twice daily. Of note for this clone: Its target is unknown.

This TCR came from a human donor with alopecia areata. Sample: CD8+ T cells sorted from blood, taken at week 4, from a patient treated with tofacitinib. This chain uses TRBV9 with TRBJ1-5, with D possibly being TRBD1 (5 bases). CDR3 loop: CASSVAWGQPQHF. The DNA for the CDR3 is TGTGCCAGCAGCGTAGCTTGGGGGCAGCCCCAGCATTTT.